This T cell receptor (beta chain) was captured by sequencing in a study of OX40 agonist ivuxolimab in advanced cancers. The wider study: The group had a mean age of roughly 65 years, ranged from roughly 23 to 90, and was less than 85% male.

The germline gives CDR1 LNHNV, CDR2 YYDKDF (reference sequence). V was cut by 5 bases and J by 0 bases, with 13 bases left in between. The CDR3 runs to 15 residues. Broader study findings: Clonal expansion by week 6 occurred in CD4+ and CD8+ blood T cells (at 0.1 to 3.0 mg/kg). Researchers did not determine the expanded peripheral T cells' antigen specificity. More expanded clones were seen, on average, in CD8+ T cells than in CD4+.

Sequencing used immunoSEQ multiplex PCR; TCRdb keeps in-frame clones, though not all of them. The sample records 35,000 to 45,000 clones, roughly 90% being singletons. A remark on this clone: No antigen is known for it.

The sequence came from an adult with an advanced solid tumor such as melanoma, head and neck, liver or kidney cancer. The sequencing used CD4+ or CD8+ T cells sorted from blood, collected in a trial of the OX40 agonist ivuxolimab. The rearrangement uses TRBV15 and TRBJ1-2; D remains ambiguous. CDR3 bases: TGTGCCACCAGCCCAGACCGTCCGGCTAACTATGGCTACACCTTC. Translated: CATSPDRPANYGYTF.